The 2 T cell receptor beta chains in this list originate from one sample, sequenced in a study of human T cells and chemical hapten exposure. Time point reported: patch test 1, 2 weeks after DPC sensitization. As to treatment: therapeutic diphenylcyclopropenone sensitization with weekly scalp DPC. TCRdb processed the RACE reads anew with MiXCR; each CDR3 protein has one entry. The sample holds tens of thousands of distinct CDR3 sequences, about a tenth seen once. The input for sequencing was whole blood, taken in connection with sensitization to the hapten diphenylcyclopropenone (DPC). The receptors derive from a woman aged 40 to 50 with alopecia areata. Some clones in this sample may be carry-over from other donors' samples.

This clonotype has a handful of counts. The CDR3 DNA is TGCAGCGTTGATAGGGGTGGAGAGACCCAGTACTTC. It translates to CSVDRGGETQYF. The V and J genes are TRBV29-1 and TRBJ2-5, with a possible D match to TRBD1 (5 bases). Trimming cost V 3 bases and J 4 bases, with 9 bases left between them. The germline V gene has CDR1 SQVTM and CDR2 ANQGSEA. The length of the CDR3 is 12 residues.

The table lists this clonotype with many counts. This sequence joins TRBV25-1 and TRBJ2-5; the match to TRBD2 covers 9 bases. There are 15 residues in the CDR3. Germline assignment: CDR1 MGHDK and CDR2 SYGVNS. V was clipped by 3 bases and J by 2 bases; unmatched bases: 4. CDR3 protein: CASSEQTSGQETQYF. In DNA form, the CDR3 reads TGTGCCAGCAGTGAGCAGACTAGCGGACAAGAGACCCAGTACTTC.